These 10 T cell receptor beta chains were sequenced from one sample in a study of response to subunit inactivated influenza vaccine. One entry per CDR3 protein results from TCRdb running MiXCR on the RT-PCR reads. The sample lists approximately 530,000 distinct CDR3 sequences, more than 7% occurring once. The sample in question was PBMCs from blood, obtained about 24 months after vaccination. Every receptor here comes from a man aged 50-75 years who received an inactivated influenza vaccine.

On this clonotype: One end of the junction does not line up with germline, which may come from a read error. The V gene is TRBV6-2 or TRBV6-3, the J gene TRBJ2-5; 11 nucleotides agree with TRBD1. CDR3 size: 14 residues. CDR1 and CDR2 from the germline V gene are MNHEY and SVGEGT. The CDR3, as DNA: TGTGCCAGCAGTAACAACGGACAGGGGGCGAAGGGAAACTTC. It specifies CASSNNGQGAKGNF.

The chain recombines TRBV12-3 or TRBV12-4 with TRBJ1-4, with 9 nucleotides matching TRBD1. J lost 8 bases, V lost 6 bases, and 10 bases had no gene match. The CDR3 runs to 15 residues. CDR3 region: CASRAIQGAGEKLFF. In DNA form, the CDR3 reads TGTGCCAGCAGAGCAATACAGGGGGCGGGCGAAAAACTGTTTTTT.

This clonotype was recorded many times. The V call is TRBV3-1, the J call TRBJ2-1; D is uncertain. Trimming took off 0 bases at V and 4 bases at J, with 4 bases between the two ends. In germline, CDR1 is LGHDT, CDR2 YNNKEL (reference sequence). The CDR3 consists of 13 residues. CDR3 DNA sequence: TGTGCCAGCAGCCAAGACAGATACAATGAGCAGTTCTTC. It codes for CASSQDRYNEQFF.

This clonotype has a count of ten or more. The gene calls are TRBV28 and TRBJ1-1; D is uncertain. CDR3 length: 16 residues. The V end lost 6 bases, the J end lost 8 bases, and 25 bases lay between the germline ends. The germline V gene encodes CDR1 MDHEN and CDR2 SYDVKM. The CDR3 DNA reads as TGTGCCAGCAGCCGAACGCGTTATCGGGGATCTACCGAAGCTTTCTTT. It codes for CASSRTRYRGSTEAFF.

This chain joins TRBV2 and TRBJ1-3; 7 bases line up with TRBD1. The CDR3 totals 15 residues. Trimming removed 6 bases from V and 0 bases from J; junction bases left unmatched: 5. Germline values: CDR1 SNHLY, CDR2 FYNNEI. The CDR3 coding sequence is TGTGCCAGCAGGCAGACAGGGTACTCTGGAAACACCATATATTTT. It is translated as CASRQTGYSGNTIYF.

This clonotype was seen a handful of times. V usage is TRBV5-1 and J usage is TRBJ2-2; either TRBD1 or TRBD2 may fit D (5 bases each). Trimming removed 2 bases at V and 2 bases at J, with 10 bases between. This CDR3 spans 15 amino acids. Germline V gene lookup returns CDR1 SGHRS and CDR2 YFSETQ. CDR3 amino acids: CASSFGGINTGELFF. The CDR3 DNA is TGCGCCAGCAGCTTTGGGGGTATTAACACCGGGGAGCTGTTTTTT.

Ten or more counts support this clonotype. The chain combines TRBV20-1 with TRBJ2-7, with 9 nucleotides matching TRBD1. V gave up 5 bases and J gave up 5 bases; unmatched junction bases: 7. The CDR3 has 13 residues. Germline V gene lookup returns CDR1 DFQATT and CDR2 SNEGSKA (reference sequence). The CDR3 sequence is CSAPGTGFNEQYF. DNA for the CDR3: TGCAGTGCTCCCGGGACAGGGTTCAACGAGCAGTACTTC.

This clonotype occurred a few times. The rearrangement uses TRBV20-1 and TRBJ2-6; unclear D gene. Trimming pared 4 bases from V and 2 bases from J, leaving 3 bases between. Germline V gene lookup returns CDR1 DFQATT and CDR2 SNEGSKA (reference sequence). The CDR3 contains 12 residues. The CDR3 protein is CSAKAGANVLTF. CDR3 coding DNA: TGCAGTGCTAAGGCTGGGGCCAACGTCCTGACTTTC.

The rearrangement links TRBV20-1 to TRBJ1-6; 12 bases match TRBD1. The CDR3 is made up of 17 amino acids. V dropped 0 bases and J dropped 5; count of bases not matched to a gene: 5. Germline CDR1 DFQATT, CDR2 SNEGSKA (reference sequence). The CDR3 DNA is TGCAGTGCTAGAGATCTGGGACAGGGGGCAAATAATTCACCCCTCCACTTT. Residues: CSARDLGQGANNSPLHF.

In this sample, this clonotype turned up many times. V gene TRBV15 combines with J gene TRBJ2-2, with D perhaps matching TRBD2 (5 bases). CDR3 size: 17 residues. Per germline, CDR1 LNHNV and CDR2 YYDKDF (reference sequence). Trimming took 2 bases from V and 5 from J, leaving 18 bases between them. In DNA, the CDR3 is TGTGCCACCAGCAGATTCCCTGGTGCGAGGGCAACCGGGGAGCTGTTTTTT. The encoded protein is CATSRFPGARATGELFF.